Each of the 4 T cell receptor beta chains below was sequenced from the same sample in a study of shared clonotypes between healthy human individuals. Produced via immunoSEQ multiplex PCR; TCRdb's table is partial and in-frame only. The sample lists around 2.5 million clones, approximately 93% occurring once. Sequenced material: naive CD4+ T cells from PBMCs. Documented subset: CD45RA+ positively selected. The receptors come from a man aged 18 to 29 in good health. Some clones in this sample may be carry-over from other donors' samples.

V usage is TRBV20-1 and J usage is TRBJ1-4; D unresolved. The CDR3 has 10 residues. V was trimmed by 3 bases and J by 12 bases, leaving 8 bases between them. Looked up from germline, CDR1 is DFQATT and CDR2 is SNEGSKA (reference sequence). In DNA, the CDR3 is TGCAGTGCTAGCCTGAGGGAACTGTTTTTT. Residues: CSASLRELFF.

V usage is TRBV28 and J usage is TRBJ1-5; D remains unclear. Germline V gene data show CDR1 as MDHEN and CDR2 as SYDVKM. The V end was cut by 10 bases, the J end by 1 base, with 8 bases between. CDR3 length equals 12 residues. CDR3 sequence (DNA): TGTGCCACCACCGCAAGCAATCAGCCCCAGCATTTT. Protein sequence: CATTASNQPQHF.

Points on this clone: Other nucleotide sequences in the sample specify the same CDR3. This chain links TRBV15 with TRBJ2-2; weak D call: TRBD1 (5 bases). V lost 0 bases and J 4 bases, leaving 6 bases between the germline ends. Germline V CDR1 and CDR2: LNHNV, YYDKDF (reference sequence). CDR3 length: 14 residues. CDR3 DNA: TGTGCCACCAGCAGAGATCAGGGCACCGGGGAGCTGTTTTTT. Amino acids: CATSRDQGTGELFF.

This clone was counted once. V usage is TRBV27 and J usage is TRBJ1-2, with 8 bases aligning to TRBD1. The CDR3 loop spans 16 amino acids. V was clipped by 5 bases and J by 1 base; unmatched bases: 9. Germline CDR1 and CDR2: MNHEY and SMNVEV (reference sequence). The CDR3 sequence: CASSGIGQGINYGYTF. The CDR3 DNA is TGTGCCAGCAGTGGAATCGGACAGGGTATTAACTATGGCTACACCTTC.